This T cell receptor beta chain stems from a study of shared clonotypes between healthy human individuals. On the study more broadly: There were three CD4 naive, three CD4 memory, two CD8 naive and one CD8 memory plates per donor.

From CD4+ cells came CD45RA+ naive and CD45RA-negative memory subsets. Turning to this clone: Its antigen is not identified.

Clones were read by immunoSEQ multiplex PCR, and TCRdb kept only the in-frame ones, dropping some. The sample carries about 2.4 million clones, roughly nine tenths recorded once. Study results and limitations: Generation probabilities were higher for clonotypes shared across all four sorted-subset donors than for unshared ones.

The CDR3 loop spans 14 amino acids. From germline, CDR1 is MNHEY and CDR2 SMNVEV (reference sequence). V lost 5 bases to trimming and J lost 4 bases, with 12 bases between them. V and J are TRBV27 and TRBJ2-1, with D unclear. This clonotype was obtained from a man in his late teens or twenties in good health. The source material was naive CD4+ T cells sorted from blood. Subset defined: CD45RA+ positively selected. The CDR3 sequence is CASSARIGYNEQFF. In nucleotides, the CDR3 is TGTGCCAGCAGTGCCAGGATAGGTTACAATGAGCAGTTCTTC.